Reported below is one T cell receptor beta chain. Its cognate antigen is unknown. The data originate from a study of cytomegalovirus exposure and HLA in healthy donors. Study as a whole: Out of approximately 400 genotyped donors, 81% belonged to the Caucasian-associated ancestry cluster.

Study outcomes and limitations: Segments of the TCR beta V type were, in most cases, productive about 87% or about 30% of the time in an earlier analysis.

Primers: 60 Vbeta forward and 13 Jbeta reverse. Repertoires were generated with immunoSEQ multiplex PCR, while TCRdb's copy carries only in-frame clones and drops some. The sample lists about 130,000 clones, 85% to 90% occurring once. This clonotype was obtained from a woman aged 25 to 45 in good health and CMV-seropositive. Sequencing used PBMCs.

As DNA, the CDR3 is TGTGCCAGCAGCACCTTAGCGCCGAGCTCCTACAATGAGCAGTTCTTC. This translates into CASSTLAPSSYNEQFF. The V and J genes are TRBV7-3 and TRBJ2-1; weak D call: TRBD2 (5 bases). V was shortened by 5 bases and J by 0 bases, with 14 bases between the two germline ends. Germline CDR1 reads SGHTA; CDR2 reads FQGTGA. The CDR3 spans 16 residues. The whole variable domain, filled in from reference TRBV7-3 and TRBJ2-1, reads GAGVSQTPSNKVTEKGKYVELRCDPISGHTALYWYRQSLGQGPEFLIYFQGTGAADDSGLPNDRFFAVRPEGSVSTLKIQRTERGDSAVYLCASSTLAPSSYNEQFFGPGTRLTVL.